This entry concerns a single T cell receptor (beta chain). Its antigen is not identified. The sample comes from a study of shared clonotypes between healthy human individuals. Study-wide findings and caveats: A limitation of the genetic and exposure-history diversity represented arose from few donors.

V lost 6 bases, J lost 0 bases, and 10 bases lay in between. There are 14 residues in the CDR3. CDR1 and CDR2 from the germline V gene are MNHEY and SVGAGI. In replicate PCRs of sorted subsets, 150 to 200 ng DNA, about 30,000 T cell genomes, was used. Original processing notes: Junction-only sequences produced by ImmunoSEQ had no quality scores, so filtering differed. Sequenced by immunoSEQ multiplex PCR; TCRdb stores in-frame clones only, minus some. D and trimming were read from the DNA, whereas the V and J calls and clone size are those reported in that table. The sample yields around 2.5 million clones, roughly 93% seen once.

Material for sequencing was naive CD4+ T cells from PBMCs. The subset: CD45RA+ positively selected. The gene calls are TRBV6-5 and TRBJ2-3, with D uncertain. This sequence was found in a man aged 18 to 29 in good health. Some clones in this sample may be carry-over from other donors' samples. The CDR3 is CASRGDPSTDTQYF. The CDR3 DNA reads as TGTGCCAGCAGAGGAGATCCTAGCACAGATACGCAGTATTTT.